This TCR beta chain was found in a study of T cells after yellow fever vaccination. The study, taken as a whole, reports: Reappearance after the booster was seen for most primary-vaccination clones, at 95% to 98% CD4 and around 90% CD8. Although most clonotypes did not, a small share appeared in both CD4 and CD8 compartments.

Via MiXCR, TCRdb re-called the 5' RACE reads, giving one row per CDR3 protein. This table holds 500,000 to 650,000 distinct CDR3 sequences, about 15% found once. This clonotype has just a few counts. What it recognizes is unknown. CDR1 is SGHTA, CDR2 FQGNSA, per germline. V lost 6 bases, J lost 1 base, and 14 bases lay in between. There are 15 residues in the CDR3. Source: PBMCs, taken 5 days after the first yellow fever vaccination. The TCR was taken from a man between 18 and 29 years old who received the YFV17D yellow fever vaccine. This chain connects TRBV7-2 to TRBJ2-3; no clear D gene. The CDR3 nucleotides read TGTGCCAGCAGGCTCACCGGGCCCGGCACAGATACGCAGTATTTT. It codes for CASRLTGPGTDTQYF.